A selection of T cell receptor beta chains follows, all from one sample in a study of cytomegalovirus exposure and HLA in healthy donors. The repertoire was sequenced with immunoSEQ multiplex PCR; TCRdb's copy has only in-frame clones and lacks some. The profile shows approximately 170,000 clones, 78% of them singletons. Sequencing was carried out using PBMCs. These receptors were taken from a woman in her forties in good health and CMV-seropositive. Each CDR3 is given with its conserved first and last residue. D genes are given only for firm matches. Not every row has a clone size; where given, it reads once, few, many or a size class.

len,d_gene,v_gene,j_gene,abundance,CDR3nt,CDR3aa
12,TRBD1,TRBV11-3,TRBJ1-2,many,TGTGCCAGCAGCCGGACAGGTGAAGGCTACACCTTC,CASSRTGEGYTF
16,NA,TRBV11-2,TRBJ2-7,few,TGTGCCAGCAGCCCCCAATCGACAGGATGGGTCAACGAGCAGTACTTC,CASSPQSTGWVNEQYF
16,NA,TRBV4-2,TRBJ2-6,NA,TGTGCCAGCAGCCAAGACTCTGAGCCTGGGGCCAACGTCCTGACTTTC,CASSQDSEPGANVLTF
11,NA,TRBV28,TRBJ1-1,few,TGTGCCAGCAGTCTCAGGTCTGAAGCTTTCTTT,CASSLRSEAFF
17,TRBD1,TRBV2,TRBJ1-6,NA,TGTGCCAGCAGTACAGGGGAAGAGGGCCTATTGGATTCACCCCTCCACTTT,CASSTGEEGLLDSPLHF
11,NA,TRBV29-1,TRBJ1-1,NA,TGCAGCGTTGTAAGGAGCTATGAAGCTTTCTTT,CSVVRSYEAFF
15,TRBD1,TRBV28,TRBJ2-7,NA,TGTGCCAGCAGCCTGACAGGGGTCTCATCCTACGAGCAGTACTTC,CASSLTGVSSYEQYF
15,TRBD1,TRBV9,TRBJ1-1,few,TGTGCCAGCAGCGCAACAGGGGCGCCGAACACTGAAGCTTTCTTT,CASSATGAPNTEAFF
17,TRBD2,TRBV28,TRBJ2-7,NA,TGTGCCAGCAGTTTGGGTCGGGGCGGGGGGGTAGTCTACGAGCAGTACTTC,CASSLGRGGGVVYEQYF
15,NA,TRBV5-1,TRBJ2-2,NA,TGCGCCAGCAGCTTGGATACAGTCTACACCGGGGAGCTGTTTTTT,CASSLDTVYTGELFF
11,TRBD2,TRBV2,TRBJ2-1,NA,TGTGCCAGCAGGCTAGCGGGGGGTAGGTTCTTC,CASRLAGGRFF
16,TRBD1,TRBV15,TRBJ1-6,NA,TGTGCCACCAGCAGGGACAGGAGTGGGAAGGGTTCACCCCTCCACTTT,CATSRDRSGKGSPLHF
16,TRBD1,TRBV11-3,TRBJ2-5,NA,TGTGCCAGCAGCCCCGGGACAGGGCCCGTCCAAGAGACCCAGTACTTC,CASSPGTGPVQETQYF
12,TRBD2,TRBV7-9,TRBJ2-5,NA,TGTGCCAGCGCCCGGGAGGACGAGACCCAGTACTTC,CASAREDETQYF
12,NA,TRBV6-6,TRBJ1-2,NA,TGTGCCAGCAGTTCGTCGGGGGGGTGCTACACCTTC,CASSSSGGCYTF
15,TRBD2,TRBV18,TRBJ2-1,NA,TGTGCCAGCTCACCACCGGCGGGGGGGCGAGTTGAGCAGTTCTTC,CASSPPAGGRVEQFF
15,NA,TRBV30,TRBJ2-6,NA,TGTGCCTGGAAAGAGAGCAGGGTTGGGGCCAACGTCCTGACTTTC,CAWKESRVGANVLTF
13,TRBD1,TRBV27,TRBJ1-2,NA,TGTGCCAGCAGGATGGGACAGACCCTCCGCTACACCTTC,CASRMGQTLRYTF
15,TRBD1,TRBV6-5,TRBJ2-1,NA,TGTGCCAGCAGCCAGCTGGGACAGGGTCAGGGTGAGCAGTTCTTC,CASSQLGQGQGEQFF
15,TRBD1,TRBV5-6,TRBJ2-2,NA,TGTGCCAGCAGCTTTGGGACAGGGAGCACCGGGGAGCTGTTTTTT,CASSFGTGSTGELFF